The 30 T cell receptor beta chains in this list originate from one sample, sequenced in a study of shared clonotypes between healthy human individuals. Generated by immunoSEQ multiplex PCR, the TCRdb table keeps only in-frame clones and is missing some. The data contain over 2 million clones, roughly 92% of them seen just once; the ten biggest clones take up 0.37%. The sample comprised naive CD4+ T cells from PBMCs. Regarding subset: CD45RA+ positively selected. The receptors shown here come from a man aged 18-30 years in good health. Some clones in this sample may be carry-over from other donors' samples.

This clone was detected once. Compared with germline, one end of the junction differs, possibly owing to a read error. The chain combines TRBV5-5 with TRBJ1-5; a possible D gene is TRBD1 (6 bases). The CDR3 extends over 12 amino acids. Per the germline V gene, CDR1 is SGHKS and CDR2 is YYEKEE (reference sequence). CDR3 region: CARRGSNQPQHF. CDR3 nucleotides: TGTGCCCGCAGGGGTAGCAATCAGCCCCAGCATTTT. Based on the CDR3 plus reference TRBV5-5 and TRBJ1-5, the full variable domain is DAGVTQSPTHLIKTRGQQVTLRCSPISGHKSVSWYQQVLGQGPQFIFQYYEKEERGRGNFPDRFSARQFPNYSSELNVNALLLGDSALYLCARRGSNQPQHFGDGTRLSIL.

The rearrangement links TRBV25-1 to TRBJ2-7; D is perhaps TRBD1 (5 bases). Deletions cut 1 base from V and 6 bases from J, with 13 bases between. This CDR3 contains 14 residues. From germline, CDR1 is MGHDK and CDR2 SYGVNS. The CDR3 nucleotides read TGTGCCAGCAGTGAATTAGGCAGGGTAAGCGAGCAGTACTTC. Translated: CASSELGRVSEQYF.

The chain uses TRBV12-5 and TRBJ2-2; D not certain. V dropped 2 bases and J dropped 6 bases, with 4 bases sitting between them. There are 12 residues in the CDR3. The germline CDR1 and CDR2 sequences are LGHNT and FRNRAP. The CDR3 bases are TGTGCTAGTGGTTTGTTATCCGGGGAGCTGTTTTTT. It encodes CASGLLSGELFF.

The J gene is TRBJ1-4, the V gene TRBV29-1, with D possibly being TRBD1 (5 bases). V lost 4 bases, J lost 3 bases, and 15 bases lay in between. The CDR3 extends over 15 amino acids. In germline, CDR1 is SQVTM, CDR2 ANQGSEA. This chain's CDR3 is CSVVGAAGPNEKLFF. The CDR3 DNA reads TGCAGCGTTGTAGGGGCAGCAGGACCTAATGAAAAACTGTTTTTT.

The chain joins TRBV5-1 to TRBJ1-1; D gene unclear. The CDR3 runs 14 residues. With 4 bases removed from V and 2 bases from J, the gap between germline ends came to 12 bases. CDR1 and CDR2 (germline): SGHRS, YFSETQ. The CDR3 nucleotides read TGCGCCAGCAGCAGCGGCAGCCTTAACACTGAAGCTTTCTTT. This codes for CASSSGSLNTEAFF.

The rearrangement links TRBV5-4 to TRBJ2-3; 7 bases match TRBD2. Germline CDR1 is SGHNT and CDR2 is YYREEE (reference sequence). The CDR3 is 16 amino acids. J lost 0 bases, V lost 4 bases, and 8 bases had no gene match. The CDR3 region is CASSPSGSGSTDTQYF. Written as DNA, the CDR3 is TGTGCCAGCAGCCCGAGTGGTAGCGGGAGCACAGATACGCAGTATTTT.

The rearrangement uses TRBV18 and TRBJ2-7; D unclear. CDR3 length equals 13 residues. The V gene's germline CDR1 is KGHSH and CDR2 LQKENI. V was pared by 3 bases and J by 6 bases, with 12 bases between. The CDR3 region has the DNA TGTGCCAGCTCACCCCCGTCTCGGGCCGAGCAGTACTTC. This translates into CASSPPSRAEQYF.

This clone was seen a few times. The rearrangement links TRBV7-3 to TRBJ1-1; 7 positions agree with TRBD1. After removal of 2 bases from V and 1 base from J, the junction contained 4 bases not matched to a gene. The V gene's germline CDR1 is SGHTA and CDR2 FQGTGA. The CDR3 contains 15 residues. The CDR3 region has the DNA TGTGCCAGCAGCTTATTCGGGACAGCGAACACTGAAGCTTTCTTT. Translation gives CASSLFGTANTEAFF.

In this sample, this clone turned up once. The rearrangement uses TRBV10-3 and TRBJ2-4; 9 bases are a match to TRBD1. Trimming removed 8 bases from V and 7 bases from J; junction bases left unmatched: 9. Germline V gives CDR1 ENHRY, CDR2 SYGVKD. The CDR3 length is 14 residues. The CDR3: CAIGRDRATNIQYF. CDR3 coding DNA: TGTGCCATCGGCAGGGACAGGGCCACGAACATTCAGTACTTC.

This clone appeared a few times. DNA for the CDR3: TGTGCCAGCAGTTACTCAACGAGGACCTACGAGCAGTACTTC. Amino acid sequence: CASSYSTRTYEQYF. This chain connects TRBV6-6 to TRBJ2-7; D call uncertain. The CDR3 covers 14 residues. In germline, CDR1 is MNHNY, CDR2 SVGAGI (reference sequence). V was pared by 0 bases and J by 2 bases, with 8 bases between.

As concerns this clone: Other DNA sequences in this specimen translate into the identical CDR3. The gene calls are TRBV5-1 and TRBJ2-2; D gene uncertain. The CDR3 runs to 15 residues. The germline V and J ends were trimmed by 2 bases and 1 base, with 9 bases remaining between them. Germline V gene data show CDR1 as SGHRS and CDR2 as YFSETQ. CDR3 DNA sequence: TGCGCCAGCAGCTTCCGGACGGGGAACACCGGGGAGCTGTTTTTT. Its protein is CASSFRTGNTGELFF.

V and J are TRBV6-6 and TRBJ2-2, with D possibly TRBD1 on 6 matching bases. CDR3 length: 13 residues. The germline gives CDR1 MNHNY, CDR2 SVGAGI (reference sequence). V lost 6 bases, J lost 4 bases, and 9 bases lay in between. This CDR3 is CASRNRVTGELFF. The CDR3 nucleotides read TGTGCCAGCAGGAACAGGGTCACCGGGGAGCTGTTTTTT.

V usage is TRBV25-1 and J usage is TRBJ2-3, with D uncertain. The CDR3 is 15 residues long. The germline V and J ends were trimmed by 2 bases and 10 bases, with 19 bases remaining between them. Per the germline V gene, CDR1 is MGHDK and CDR2 is SYGVNS. The CDR3 loop reads CASSEVGSIGRAQYF. The CDR3 nucleotides are TGTGCCAGCAGTGAAGTTGGATCGATTGGGCGCGCGCAGTATTTT.

The gene calls are TRBV7-9 and TRBJ2-3; 7 nucleotides agree with TRBD2. V lost 2 bases to trimming and J lost 2 bases; unmatched junction nucleotides: 4. Germline CDR1 and CDR2: SEHNR and FQNEAQ (reference sequence). This CDR3 is built from 15 residues. CDR3 protein: CASSLTGTNTDTQYF. CDR3 sequence (DNA): TGTGCCAGCAGCTTAACCGGGACTAACACAGATACGCAGTATTTT.

This CDR3 is CASSLVVWDYGYTF. The CDR3 nucleotides read TGTGCCAGCAGCTTAGTTGTCTGGGACTATGGCTACACCTTC. The chain has TRBV7-2 and TRBJ1-2; D call uncertain. The CDR3 runs 14 residues. The V and J ends lost 1 base and 3 bases respectively, with 9 bases between them. Germline CDR1 reads SGHTA; CDR2 reads FQGNSA.

The sample holds one count of this clone. The genes are TRBV5-4 and TRBJ1-3; tentatively, D is TRBD1 (6 bases). This CDR3 region has 16 residues. Germline values: CDR1 SGHNT, CDR2 YYREEE (reference sequence). V was cut by 0 bases and J by 1 base, with 11 bases left in between. CDR3 in DNA: TGTGCCAGCAGCTTGGCGGGGGGGCTATCTGGAAACACCATATATTTT. Residues: CASSLAGGLSGNTIYF. The full variable domain, completed using reference TRBV5-4 and TRBJ1-3, is ETGVTQSPTHLIKTRGQQVTLRCSSQSGHNTVSWYQQALGQGPQFIFQYYREEENGRGNFPPRFSGLQFPNYSSELNVNALELDDSALYLCASSLAGGLSGNTIYFGEGSWLTVV.

The chain has TRBV7-2 and TRBJ1-2; 8 bases agree with TRBD1. The CDR3 length is 14 residues. Germline assignment: CDR1 SGHTA and CDR2 FQGNSA. V dropped 5 bases and J dropped 7; count of bases not matched to a gene: 9. DNA of the CDR3: TGTGCCAGCAGCCCAGGACAGGGAGAGGGTGGCTACACCTTC. Its translation is CASSPGQGEGGYTF.

CDR3 protein: CASGEGTNTEAFF. CDR3 nucleotide sequence: TGCGCCTCAGGTGAGGGGACGAACACTGAAGCTTTCTTT. The V and J genes are TRBV5-1 and TRBJ1-1, with D perhaps matching TRBD1 (5 bases). The length of the CDR3 is 13 residues. CDR1 is SGHRS, CDR2 YFSETQ, per germline. V was pared by 10 bases and J by 1 base, with 14 bases between.

The chain uses TRBV6-4 and TRBJ1-4; D gene unclear. V lost 7 bases to trimming and J lost 8 bases, with 14 bases between them. Germline CDR1 reads MRHNA; CDR2 reads SNTAGT. The CDR3 extends over 13 amino acids. The CDR3 region is CASNAVPGEKLFF. Here the CDR3 DNA reads TGTGCCAGCAATGCCGTCCCCGGGGAAAAACTGTTTTTT.

This rearrangement joins TRBV4-2 to TRBJ2-3, with a tentative D call TRBD2 (5 bases). The germline V gene encodes CDR1 LGHNA and CDR2 YNFKEQ. The CDR3 runs to 18 residues. With 0 bases removed from V and 4 bases from J, the gap between germline ends came to 20 bases. This CDR3 is CASSQDQRGILGADTQYF. CDR3 nucleotides: TGTGCCAGCAGCCAAGATCAGCGAGGGATTCTAGGAGCAGATACGCAGTATTTT.

The J gene is TRBJ1-4, the V gene TRBV5-1; TRBD1 matches 10 bases. The CDR3 has 15 amino acids. With V trimmed by 3 bases and J by 7 bases, 6 bases remained unmatched. CDR1 SGHRS and CDR2 YFSETQ come from the germline V gene. This chain's CDR3 is CASSWTGGMVEKLFF. The CDR3 region has the DNA TGCGCCAGCAGCTGGACAGGGGGTATGGTTGAAAAACTGTTTTTT.

J is TRBJ2-7 and V is TRBV18; D gene ambiguous. The germline CDR1 and CDR2 sequences are KGHSH and LQKENI. The CDR3 runs 13 residues. Trimming left V 1 base short and J 1 base short, with 5 bases between. CDR3 amino acids: CASSPQTSYEQYF. The CDR3 DNA follows: TGTGCCAGCTCACCACAAACTTCCTACGAGCAGTACTTC.

The chain joins TRBV9 to TRBJ2-1; no definite D call. This CDR3 comprises 14 residues. The V gene lost 0 bases and the J gene lost 3 bases, with 7 bases spanning the gap. The germline gives CDR1 SGDLS, CDR2 YYNGEE. The CDR3 DNA follows: TGTGCCAGCAGCGTAGGCCCGGTCTACAATGAGCAGTTCTTC. As protein: CASSVGPVYNEQFF.

The chain joins TRBV7-3 to TRBJ1-4; D gene ambiguous. The germline V gene has CDR1 SGHTA and CDR2 FQGTGA. The V end lost 0 bases, the J end lost 3 bases, and 5 bases lay between the germline ends. The CDR3 is 14 residues long. The CDR3 loop is CASSLTEANEKLFF. In nucleotides, the CDR3 is TGTGCCAGCAGCTTAACGGAGGCTAATGAAAAACTGTTTTTT.

The J gene is TRBJ2-7, the V gene TRBV18; unclear D gene. V was clipped by 2 bases and J by 1 base, with 9 bases between them. In germline, CDR1 is KGHSH, CDR2 LQKENI. The CDR3 totals 14 residues. The CDR3 DNA reads TGTGCCAGCTCACCAGAATCCAGGTCCTACGAGCAGTACTTC. Its protein product is CASSPESRSYEQYF. The variable domain in full, completed from reference TRBV18 and TRBJ2-7, reads NAGVMQNPRHLVRRRGQEARLRCSPMKGHSHVYWYRQLPEEGLKFMVYLQKENIIDESGMPKERFSAEFPKEGPSILRIQQVVRGDSAAYFCASSPESRSYEQYFGPGTRLTVT.

The chain uses TRBV5-1 and TRBJ2-5; 8 nucleotides match TRBD1. Losses at the gene ends were 9 bases for V and 3 bases for J; bases not matched to a gene: 7. The CDR3 extends over 13 amino acids. CDR1 and CDR2 (germline): SGHRS, YFSETQ. For the CDR3, the DNA is TGCGCCACACGAGGACAGGGAGAAGAGACCCAGTACTTC. It translates to CATRGQGEETQYF. Using reference TRBV5-1 and TRBJ2-5 for the parts outside the CDR3, the full variable domain is KAGVTQTPRYLIKTRGQQVTLSCSPISGHRSVSWYQQTPGQGLQFLFEYFSETQRNKGNFPGRFSGRQFSNSRSEMNVSTLELGDSALYLCATRGQGEETQYFGPGTRLLVL.

This clone was recorded only once. The V and J genes are TRBV10-3 and TRBJ2-7; TRBD1 is a possible D gene (6 bases). Germline values: CDR1 ENHRY, CDR2 SYGVKD. Trimming stripped 2 bases from V and 2 bases from J, with 10 bases between. The CDR3 has 14 amino acids. CDR3 amino acids: CAISEQDRAYEQYF. Written as DNA, the CDR3 is TGTGCCATCAGTGAGCAGGACAGAGCCTACGAGCAGTACTTC.

This chain uses TRBV10-3 with TRBJ2-5; D remains ambiguous. V was trimmed by 0 bases and J by 3 bases, leaving 5 bases between them. Per germline, CDR1 ENHRY and CDR2 SYGVKD. This CDR3 spans 13 amino acids. Written as DNA, the CDR3 is TGTGCCATCAGTGAGTCCGACGAAGAGACCCAGTACTTC. It codes for CAISESDEETQYF.

The chain uses TRBV18 and TRBJ1-4; D call uncertain. CDR3 length: 15 residues. Germline V gene data show CDR1 as KGHSH and CDR2 as LQKENI. Trimming removed 2 bases at V and 0 bases at J, with 7 bases between. CDR3 sequence reads: CASSPFGTTNEKLFF. In DNA, the CDR3 is TGTGCCAGCTCACCATTCGGCACAACTAATGAAAAACTGTTTTTT.

The CDR3 reads CASSLWQVTEAFF. CDR3 coding DNA: TGTGCCAGCAGCTTATGGCAGGTTACTGAAGCTTTCTTT. The chain carries TRBV7-2 and TRBJ1-1; D not certain. V lost 2 bases and J lost 5, with 9 bases in between. The CDR3 loop spans 13 amino acids. Germline V gene sequence: CDR1 SGHTA, CDR2 FQGNSA.